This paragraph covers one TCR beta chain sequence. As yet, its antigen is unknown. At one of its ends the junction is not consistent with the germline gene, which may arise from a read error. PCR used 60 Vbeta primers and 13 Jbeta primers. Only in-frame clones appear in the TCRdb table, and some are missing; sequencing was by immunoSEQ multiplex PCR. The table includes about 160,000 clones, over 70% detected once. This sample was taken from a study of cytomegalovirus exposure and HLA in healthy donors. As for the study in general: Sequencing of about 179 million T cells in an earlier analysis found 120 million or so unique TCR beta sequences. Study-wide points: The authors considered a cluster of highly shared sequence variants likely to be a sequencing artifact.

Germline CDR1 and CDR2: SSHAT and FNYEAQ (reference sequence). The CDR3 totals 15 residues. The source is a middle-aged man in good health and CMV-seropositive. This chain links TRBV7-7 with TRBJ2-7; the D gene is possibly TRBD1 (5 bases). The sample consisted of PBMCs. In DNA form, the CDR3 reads TGTGCTAGCAGCTTAGATGGACACCGAACCTACGAGCAGTACTTC. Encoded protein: CASSLDGHRTYEQYF.